This T cell receptor beta chain stems from a study of cytomegalovirus exposure and HLA in healthy donors. CDR1 and CDR2 from the germline V gene are SGHRS and YFSETQ. There are 15 residues in the CDR3. Losses at the gene ends were 4 bases for V and 0 bases for J; bases not matched to a gene: 5. PCR involved 60 Vbeta and 13 Jbeta primers. The repertoire was sequenced with immunoSEQ multiplex PCR; TCRdb's copy has only in-frame clones and lacks some. Recorded for this sample: about 170,000 clones. Sequenced input: PBMCs. The origin of this receptor is a woman aged 60-70 years in good health and CMV-seronegative. The rearrangement uses TRBV5-1 and TRBJ1-1, with 8 bases aligning to TRBD1. The CDR3 coding sequence is TGCGCCAGCAGCCCCGGACAGGGAATGAACACTGAAGCTTTCTTT. It codes for CASSPGQGMNTEAFF.